This T cell receptor beta chain was sequenced during a study of graft-versus-host responses after intestinal transplantation. For the study at large: Grafts were multivisceral, liver-intestinal, or isolated intestinal.

Germline assignment: CDR1 SGHVS and CDR2 FQNEAQ. The CDR3 length is 14 residues. Trimming pared 5 bases from V and 6 bases from J, leaving 16 bases between. TCRdb's table, derived via immunoSEQ multiplex PCR, lists solely in-frame clones and lacks some. The data hold about 89,000 clones, with 90% to 95% observed a single time. As concerns this clone: The antigen is unknown.

Study findings and constraints: Allografts carried high graft-versus-host to host-versus-graft clonal ratios in patients having graft-donor T cell macrochimerism. GvH clones were identified in recipient marrow, with some first appearing in ileum or blood.

The sample consisted of unstimulated CD8+ T cells sorted from spleen or lymph node cells, taken before intestinal transplant. The chain is built from TRBV7-8 and TRBJ1-1; a possible D gene is TRBD1 (5 bases). The origin of this receptor is a human donor who received an intestinal transplant. CDR3: CASSPDSLGAEAFF. The CDR3 DNA is TGTGCCAGCAGCCCCGACAGCCTTGGCGCTGAAGCTTTCTTT.